This entry describes one T cell receptor beta chain. There are 12 residues in the CDR3. CDR1 ENHRY and CDR2 SYGVKD come from the germline V gene. The V segment lost 11 bases and the J segment 4 bases; nucleotides outside the gene matches: 7. The data were obtained in a study of shared clonotypes between healthy human individuals. Naive-designated CD8 cells lacked CD45RO, were positively enriched for CCR7, and omitted terminally differentiated effector memory CD45RA+ cells. Some clones are missing from TCRdb's copy, which holds only in-frame ones; the method was immunoSEQ multiplex PCR. The sample yields about 2,200,000 clones, under 95% seen once.

This chain connects TRBV10-3 to TRBJ2-7; 8 nucleotides align to TRBD1. The TCR comes from a young man in good health. Some clones in this sample may be carry-over from other donors' samples. Sequenced material: naive CD8+ T cells from PBMCs. The CDR3 loop is CAVSGQEYEQYF. Written as DNA, the CDR3 is TGTGCCGTATCGGGACAGGAGTACGAGCAGTACTTC.